This T cell receptor beta chain was observed in a study of T cell responses to AZD1222 COVID-19 vaccine. Study-level information: Combined were second doses at about 4 or about 12 weeks. General study points: Nearly half of the spike-specific TCRs reportedly recognize variant regions that carry no mutations. Donor demographics were predominantly white British with a female majority; clonal diversity may be underestimated.

Data came from immunoSEQ multiplex PCR; TCRdb stores just in-frame clones and leaves some out. The sample holds 100,000 to 150,000 clones, approximately 89% seen once. The CDR3 contains 16 residues. Germline V gives CDR1 KGHSH, CDR2 LQKENI. Trimming left V 3 bases short and J 5 bases short, with 18 bases between. Comments on this clone: Antigen specificity is unknown.

The clonotype was recovered from an adult in good health. The chain recombines TRBV18 with TRBJ2-3; weak D call: TRBD2 (6 bases). The material sequenced was peripheral blood, taken on day 0 of AZD1222 vaccination. The CDR3 DNA sequence: TGTGCCAGCTCACCGCAACCGGGACTGGCCCGAGATACGCAGTATTTT. This gives the protein CASSPQPGLARDTQYF. The full variable domain, rest sourced from reference TRBV18 and TRBJ2-3, is NAGVMQNPRHLVRRRGQEARLRCSPMKGHSHVYWYRQLPEEGLKFMVYLQKENIIDESGMPKERFSAEFPKEGPSILRIQQVVRGDSAAYFCASSPQPGLARDTQYFGPGTRLTVL.